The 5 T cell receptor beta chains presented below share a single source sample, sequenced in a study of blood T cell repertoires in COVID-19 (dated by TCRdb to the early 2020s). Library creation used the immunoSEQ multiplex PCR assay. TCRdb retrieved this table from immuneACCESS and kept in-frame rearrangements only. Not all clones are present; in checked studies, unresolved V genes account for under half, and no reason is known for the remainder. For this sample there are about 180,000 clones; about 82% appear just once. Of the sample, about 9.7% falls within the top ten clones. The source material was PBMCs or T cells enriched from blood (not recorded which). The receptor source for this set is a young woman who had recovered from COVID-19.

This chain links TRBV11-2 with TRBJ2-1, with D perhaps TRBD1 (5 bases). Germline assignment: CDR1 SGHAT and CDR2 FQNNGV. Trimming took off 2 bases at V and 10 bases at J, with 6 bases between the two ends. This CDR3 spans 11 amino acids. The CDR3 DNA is TGTGCCAGCAGCTTAAGGGGAGAGCAGTTCTTC. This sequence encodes CASSLRGEQFF.

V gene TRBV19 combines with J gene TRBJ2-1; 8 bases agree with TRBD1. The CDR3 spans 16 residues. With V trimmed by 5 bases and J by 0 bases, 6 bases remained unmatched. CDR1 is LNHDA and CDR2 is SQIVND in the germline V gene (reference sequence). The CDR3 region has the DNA TGTGCCAGTAGTTCCCACAGGGGGTCCTCCTACAATGAGCAGTTCTTC. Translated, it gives CASSSHRGSSYNEQFF.

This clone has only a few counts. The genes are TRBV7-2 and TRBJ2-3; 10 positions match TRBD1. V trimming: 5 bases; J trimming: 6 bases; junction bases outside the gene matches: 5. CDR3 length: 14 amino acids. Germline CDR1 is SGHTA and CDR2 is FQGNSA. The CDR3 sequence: CASSPTGGGDTQYF. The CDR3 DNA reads TGTGCCAGCAGCCCGACAGGGGGCGGGGATACGCAGTATTTT.

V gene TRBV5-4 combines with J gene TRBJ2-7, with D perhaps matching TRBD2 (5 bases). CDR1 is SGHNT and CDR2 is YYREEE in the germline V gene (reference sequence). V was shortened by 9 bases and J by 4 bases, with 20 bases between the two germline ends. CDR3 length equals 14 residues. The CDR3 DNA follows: TGTGCCACCCACCTCGGGGTCAAGAATTACGAGCAGTACTTC. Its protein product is CATHLGVKNYEQYF.

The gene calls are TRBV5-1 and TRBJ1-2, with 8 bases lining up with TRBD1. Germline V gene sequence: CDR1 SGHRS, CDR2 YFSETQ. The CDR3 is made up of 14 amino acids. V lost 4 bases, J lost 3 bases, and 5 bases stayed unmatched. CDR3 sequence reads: CASSPQGGDYGYTF. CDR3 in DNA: TGCGCCAGCAGCCCACAGGGGGGTGACTATGGCTACACCTTC.